A selection of T cell receptor beta chains follows, all from one sample in a study of T cells after yellow fever vaccination. MiXCR, run by TCRdb on the 5' RACE reads, gives a single entry per CDR3 protein. The repertoire includes about 320,000 distinct CDR3 sequences, around 11% of them detected once, and under 4% sits in the top ten. The sample here was CD4+ T cells sorted from PBMCs, taken 45 days after the yellow fever booster vaccination. The receptors were gathered from a man aged 18 to 30 who received the YFV17D yellow fever vaccine. Both conserved end residues are part of each CDR3. A D gene is named only where the DNA matches it firmly. A clone size is listed for some rows: how often the clone was seen (once, few, many), or a class if it is expanded.

v_call,cdr3_length,d_call,j_call,clone_size,cdr3_nt,cdr3_aa
TRBV6-5,15,NA,TRBJ1-5,NA,TGTGCCAGCAGCTACACGGGGGACGGCAATCAGCCCCAGCATTTT,CASSYTGDGNQPQHF
TRBV15,18,TRBD1,TRBJ2-4,NA,TGTGCCACCAGCCTAAACAGGGGATCGTTCTTAGCCAAAAACATTCAGTACTTC,CATSLNRGSFLAKNIQYF
TRBV7-6,14,NA,TRBJ2-3,NA,TGTGCCAGCAGCTTGTTTGCGAGCACAGATACGCAGTATTTT,CASSLFASTDTQYF
TRBV5-6,14,NA,TRBJ1-1,many,TGTGCCAGCAGCTTGGCCCTCGGTAACACTGAAGCTTTCTTT,CASSLALGNTEAFF
TRBV6-2/TRBV6-3,17,TRBD2,TRBJ2-3,many,TGTGCCAGCAGCCCTCGGCCATCTCTAGCGGGGAAGGACCAGCAGTATTTT,CASSPRPSLAGKDQQYF
TRBV20-1,17,TRBD2,TRBJ2-3,few,TGCAGTGCTACAGTAATTAGCGGGGGGGCCCGCACAGATACGCAGTATTTT,CSATVISGGARTDTQYF
TRBV7-3,16,NA,TRBJ2-1,few,TGTGCCAGCAGCTCGGCGGGCAGTCGCTCCTACAATGAGCAGTTCTTC,CASSSAGSRSYNEQFF
TRBV11-2,12,NA,TRBJ2-5,few,TGTGCCAGCAGCTTAGGACCCTTTACCCAGTACTTC,CASSLGPFTQYF
TRBV27,13,NA,TRBJ1-2,many,TGTGCCAGCCGGCCAGAGTTTGGTTATGGCTACACCTTC,CASRPEFGYGYTF
TRBV7-9,15,NA,TRBJ2-1,NA,TGTGCCAGCAGCCCTGGACCCGGGAGCGGCAATGAGCAGTTCTTC,CASSPGPGSGNEQFF
TRBV6-5,15,TRBD1,TRBJ1-2,NA,TGTGCCAGCAGCCTCGGGGGGACAGGGGTCTATGGCTACACCTTC,CASSLGGTGVYGYTF
TRBV6-5,17,NA,TRBJ1-3,few,TGTGCCAGCAGTTACCGACAGGACGGCTGGTCCGGAAACACCATATATTTT,CASSYRQDGWSGNTIYF
TRBV5-1,15,TRBD1,TRBJ2-7,many,TGCGCCAGCAGCGCCCGACAGGGGGAGGCCTACGAGCAGTACTTC,CASSARQGEAYEQYF
TRBV6-2/TRBV6-3,11,NA,TRBJ2-2,NA,TGTGCCAGCAGCCGCTCCGGGGAGCTGTTTTTT,CASSRSGELFF
TRBV6-5,16,TRBD2,TRBJ2-3,NA,TGTGCCAGCAGGATCGGACTAGCGGGGGGCACAGATACGCAGTATTTT,CASRIGLAGGTDTQYF
TRBV11-2,14,NA,TRBJ1-2,NA,TGTGCCAGCAGCCCACGGGGCAGCTCGATGTCTAGGACCTTC,CASSPRGSSMSRTF
TRBV15,20,TRBD2,TRBJ2-2,few,TGTGCCACCAGCAGAGATGTAGAGGTGTTGGCTAGCGGGGGGACCGGGGAGCTGTTTTTT,CATSRDVEVLASGGTGELFF
TRBV12-3/TRBV12-4,15,NA,TRBJ2-4,few,TGTGCCAGCAGTTTAGGTCGGGGGCGAGGAAACATTCAGTACTTC,CASSLGRGRGNIQYF
TRBV5-6,16,TRBD2,TRBJ2-3,few,TGTGCCAGCACCCCACTCCTAGCGGGGTTTGCAGATACGCAGTATTTT,CASTPLLAGFADTQYF
TRBV24-1,12,NA,TRBJ2-2,few,TGTGCCACCCATAGCGTTAACGGGGAGCTGTTTTTT,CATHSVNGELFF
TRBV5-8,11,NA,TRBJ1-5,many,TGTGCCAGCAGCTTTGGTCAGCCCCAGCATTTT,CASSFGQPQHF
TRBV7-9,13,NA,TRBJ1-1,NA,TGTGCCAGCAGATCACAGGAGAACACTGAAGCTTTCTTT,CASRSQENTEAFF
TRBV7-2,15,NA,TRBJ2-5,NA,TGTGCCAGCAGCTTAGTGGTTGCAGGGGGGGAGACCCAGTACTTC,CASSLVVAGGETQYF
TRBV6-6,14,NA,TRBJ2-7,few,TGTGCCAGCTCGAGGGGCAGGGGGGGATACGAGCAGTACTTC,CASSRGRGGYEQYF
TRBV5-5,13,NA,TRBJ2-7,NA,TGTGCCAGCAGCTCCCGGACGGCCTACGAGCAGTACTTC,CASSSRTAYEQYF
TRBV4-2,18,TRBD2,TRBJ2-2,NA,TGTGCCAGCAGCCCGGGGACTAGCGGGGGGGCAGGGTCCGGGGAGCTGTTTTTT,CASSPGTSGGAGSGELFF
TRBV12-3/TRBV12-4,16,NA,TRBJ1-3,NA,TGTGCCAGCAGGTCACAGGTTCTACCCTCTGGAAACACCATATATTTT,CASRSQVLPSGNTIYF
TRBV9,14,NA,TRBJ2-5,NA,TGTGCCAGCAGCGTAAATTCTGGGCTTGAGACCCAGTACTTC,CASSVNSGLETQYF
TRBV28,15,NA,TRBJ2-2,NA,TGTGCCAGCAGTTTGGACCTTATTAACACCGGGGAGCTGTCTTTT,CASSLDLINTGELSF
TRBV3-1,12,NA,TRBJ1-1,once,TGTGCCAGCAGCCAACATGTCCGGGGGGCTTTCTTT,CASSQHVRGAFF
TRBV9,15,NA,TRBJ1-1,few,TGTGCCAGGATCGGACCGGCGAAATCTTACACTGAAGCTTTCTTT,CARIGPAKSYTEAFF
TRBV7-2,13,TRBD1,TRBJ1-4,NA,TGTGCCAGCAGCACACGGACAGGGGTCGAACTGTTTTTT,CASSTRTGVELFF
TRBV6-5,15,NA,TRBJ2-2,NA,TGTGCCAGCAGGCCGGGGGCGACGAACACCGGGGAGCTGTTTTTT,CASRPGATNTGELFF
TRBV12-5,13,NA,TRBJ1-5,NA,TGTGCTAGTGGTTCCGACAGCGGTCAGCCCCAGCATTTT,CASGSDSGQPQHF
TRBV29-1,13,NA,TRBJ2-2,NA,TGCAGCGTTGGGGGGTCTCGGCACGGGGAGCTGTTTTTT,CSVGGSRHGELFF